The entry that follows covers one T cell receptor (beta chain) sequence. Its antigen is not known. The germline V and J ends were trimmed by 1 base and 0 bases, with 11 bases remaining between them. The CDR3 runs to 16 residues. The V gene's germline CDR1 is SGHAT and CDR2 FQNNGV. TCRdb keeps only in-frame clones here, not all; method: immunoSEQ multiplex PCR. The table lists some 100,000 clones, around nine tenths of them singletons, with about 0.29% in the top ten. The record originates from a study of OX40 agonist ivuxolimab in advanced cancers. The overall study: Three dose-escalation patients had partial responses: one with hepatocellular carcinoma and two with cutaneous melanoma. Findings of the study overall: Among patients with partial responses at 0.1-3.0 mg/kg, clonal expansion was among the lowest. Expanded clones tended on average to be more numerous among CD8+ T cells than CD4+.

The specimen was CD4+ or CD8+ T cells sorted from blood, collected in a trial of the OX40 agonist ivuxolimab. The TCR sequence derives from an adult with an advanced solid tumor such as melanoma, head and neck, liver or kidney cancer. The chain couples TRBV11-2 to TRBJ2-3; TRBD2 is a possible D gene (6 bases). The chain's CDR3 is CASSLVVAGSTDTQYF. The CDR3 bases are TGTGCCAGCAGCTTAGTAGTTGCGGGAAGCACAGATACGCAGTATTTT.